These 9 T cell receptor beta chains were sequenced from one sample in a study of Ad26.COV2.S vaccination and SARS-CoV-2 variants. TCRdb keeps only in-frame clones here, not all; method: immunoSEQ multiplex PCR. The data show approximately 350,000 clones, roughly 80% seen once. Stated treatment: some 19 received Ad26.COV2.S at low or high dose, single or two shots; roughly 5 received placebo; per-sample allocation not given. Sampling happened 63 days after the first vaccine or placebo injection. This specimen was peripheral blood, taken in a trial of Ad26.COV2.S vaccine versus placebo. These receptors were obtained from a person between 18 and 65 years old who received the Ad26.COV2.S COVID-19 vaccine or a placebo.

The genes are TRBV15 and TRBJ2-7; possible D gene TRBD2, 5 bases. Trimming pared 5 bases from V and 2 bases from J, leaving 13 bases between. The germline V gene has CDR1 LNHNV and CDR2 YYDKDF (reference sequence). This CDR3 comprises 14 residues. CDR3 amino acids: CATSLSRAPYEQYF. The CDR3 DNA reads TGTGCCACCAGCCTCTCGAGGGCCCCCTACGAGCAGTACTTC. Full variable domain (remainder filled in from reference TRBV15 and TRBJ2-7): DAMVIQNPRYQVTQFGKPVTLSCSQTLNHNVMYWYQQKSSQAPKLLFHYYDKDFNNEADTPDNFQSRRPNTSFCFLDIRSPGLGDTAMYLCATSLSRAPYEQYFGPGTRLTVT.

This chain links TRBV6-6 with TRBJ2-7, with D unclear. CDR3 length equals 14 residues. CDR1 is MNHNY and CDR2 is SVGAGI in the germline V gene (reference sequence). Trimming pared 6 bases from V and 1 base from J, leaving 13 bases between. For the CDR3, the DNA is TGTGCCAGCAGGCCCCGACTCGGATCCTACGAGCAGTACTTC. It is translated as CASRPRLGSYEQYF.

CDR3 in DNA: TGTGCCACCGGAGCAGGGAGCAATCAGCCCCAGCATTTT. Translated: CATGAGSNQPQHF. The J gene is TRBJ1-5, the V gene TRBV18, with a tentative D call TRBD1 (5 bases). Germline CDR1 reads KGHSH; CDR2 reads LQKENI. The CDR3 contains 13 residues. The V end lost 10 bases, the J end lost 1 base, and 11 bases lay between the germline ends.

This clone occurred a few times. The chain recombines TRBV10-1 with TRBJ1-1; D is perhaps TRBD1 (6 bases). CDR3 length equals 13 residues. V shed 2 bases and J shed 4 bases, with 8 bases lying between them. Germline V lookup: CDR1 WNHNN, CDR2 SYGVQD (reference sequence). The CDR3 here is CASSEAGVTEAFF. Written as DNA, the CDR3 is TGCGCCAGCAGTGAGGCAGGGGTCACTGAAGCTTTCTTT.

This clone was counted only a few times. The chain employs TRBV6-6 and TRBJ1-1; TRBD1 is a possible D gene (5 bases). V lost 8 bases and J 1 base, leaving 5 bases between the germline ends. The CDR3 is made up of 11 amino acids. The V gene's germline CDR1 is MNHNY and CDR2 SVGAGI (reference sequence). The CDR3 bases are TGTGCCAGCGGGGGGAACACTGAAGCTTTCTTT. Residues: CASGGNTEAFF.

This chain links TRBV5-4 with TRBJ2-3; tentatively, D is TRBD1 (5 bases). CDR1 SGHNT and CDR2 YYREEE come from the germline V gene (reference sequence). V was pared by 5 bases and J by 0 bases, with 10 bases between. The CDR3 runs 14 residues. The CDR3 region has the DNA TGTGCCAGCAGAGAGGACACTAGCACAGATACGCAGTATTTT. It yields the protein CASREDTSTDTQYF.

The sample holds one count of this clone. The gene calls are TRBV21-1 and TRBJ2-7. TRBV21-1 is deemed a pseudogene. This CDR3 comprises 11 residues. The CDR3 DNA follows: TGTGCCAGCAGCAAAGAGAACGAGCAGTACTTC. Amino acid sequence: CASSKENEQYF.

Only a few counts were recorded for this clone. A read error may account for a junction end that differs from germline. The rearrangement joins TRBV20-1 to TRBJ1-1, with D unresolved. CDR3 size: 8 residues. Germline V gives CDR1 DFQATT, CDR2 SNEGSKA (reference sequence). CDR3 residues: CSAFGRSF. CDR3 in DNA: TGCAGTGCATTCGGACGGAGCTTT.

The V and J genes are TRBV5-1 and TRBJ1-2; tentatively, D is TRBD1 (6 bases). Germline CDR1 reads SGHRS; CDR2 reads YFSETQ. The CDR3 runs 15 residues. V dropped 0 bases and J dropped 5 bases, with 14 bases sitting between them. CDR3 bases: TGCGCCAGCAGCTTGGAAGGGGGGTCTCTTTATGGCTACACCTTC. It encodes CASSLEGGSLYGYTF.